The clone carrying this T cell receptor (beta chain) turned up a few times. The sample is drawn from a study of technical replicates of blood from several donors. Germline V gene data show CDR1 as MDHEN and CDR2 as SYDVKM. The CDR3 covers 17 residues. V dropped 7 bases and J dropped 4; count of bases not matched to a gene: 13. TCRdb keeps only in-frame clones here, not all; method: immunoSEQ multiplex PCR. The sample consists of fewer than 85,000 clones, around 94% of them appearing once. The receptor comes from a human donor in good health. V usage is TRBV28 and J usage is TRBJ2-7, with 13 bases that match TRBD2. The material sequenced was T cells isolated from PBMCs. CDR3 sequence (DNA): TGTGCCAGCACCCTAGGACTAGCGGGAGATTTACCTTACGAGCAGTACTTC. This encodes CASTLGLAGDLPYEQYF.